The next 4 T cell receptor beta chains were all read from a single sample in a study of blood T cell repertoires in COVID-19 (TCRdb year 2020). The library was obtained by the immunoSEQ multiplex PCR assay. This immuneACCESS table, as held by TCRdb, lists in-frame sequences with V and J called but not all clones. Of the missing ones, under half trace to an unresolved V gene in checked studies; the others have no known cause. The sample has around 270,000 clones on record, roughly 90% of them singletons. Clones ranked in the top ten supply roughly 4% of the sample. The sample comprised peripheral blood. These receptor sequences come from a man in his 60s who had recovered from COVID-19.

This sequence joins TRBV7-2 and TRBJ2-2; weak D call: TRBD2 (6 bases). CDR3 size: 15 residues. In germline, CDR1 is SGHTA, CDR2 FQGNSA. Trimming cost V 5 bases and J 5 bases, with 15 bases left between them. This CDR3 reads CASSPYGSGTGELFF. The CDR3 nucleotides read TGTGCCAGCAGCCCCTACGGGAGTGGTACCGGGGAGCTGTTTTTT. The full variable domain, its missing parts supplied by reference TRBV7-2 and TRBJ2-2, is GAGVSQSPSNKVTEKGKDVELRCDPISGHTALYWYRQSLGQGLEFLIYFQGNSAPDKSGLPSDRFSAERTGGSVSTLTIQRTQQEDSAVYLCASSPYGSGTGELFFGEGSRLTVL.

In this sample, this clone turned up once. This sequence joins TRBV30 and TRBJ2-3, with a weak D call TRBD1 (6 bases). The CDR3 extends over 15 amino acids. The germline V gene has CDR1 GTSNPN and CDR2 SVGIG (reference sequence). V was cut by 2 bases and J by 5 bases, with 17 bases left in between. CDR3 region: CAWSIESGAKDTQYF. CDR3 nucleotides: TGTGCCTGGAGTATCGAATCAGGGGCCAAAGATACGCAGTATTTT. Combining the CDR3 with reference TRBV30 and TRBJ2-3 gives the whole variable domain SQTIHQWPATLVQPVGSPLSLECTVEGTSNPNLYWYRQAAGRGLQLLFYSVGIGQISSEVPQNLSASRPQDRQFILSSKKLLLSDSGFYLCAWSIESGAKDTQYFGPGTRLTVL.

The chain is built from TRBV2 and TRBJ2-3; 10 bases line up with TRBD1. The CDR3 spans 14 residues. The V segment lost 6 bases and the J segment 3 bases; nucleotides outside the gene matches: 3. Germline-derived CDR1 and CDR2 are SNHLY and FYNNEI. CDR3 sequence reads: CASRWDRGTDTQYF. The DNA of the CDR3 is TGTGCCAGCAGGTGGGACAGGGGAACAGATACGCAGTATTTT.

The V gene is TRBV19, the J gene TRBJ1-2; D is undetermined. Per germline, CDR1 LNHDA and CDR2 SQIVND (reference sequence). The ends were cut back, 4 bases at V and 3 bases at J, with 15 bases in the middle. CDR3 length: 15 amino acids. CDR3 loop: CASSKFGLVDYGYTF. The CDR3 nucleotides are TGTGCCAGTAGTAAATTCGGACTCGTGGACTATGGCTACACCTTC.